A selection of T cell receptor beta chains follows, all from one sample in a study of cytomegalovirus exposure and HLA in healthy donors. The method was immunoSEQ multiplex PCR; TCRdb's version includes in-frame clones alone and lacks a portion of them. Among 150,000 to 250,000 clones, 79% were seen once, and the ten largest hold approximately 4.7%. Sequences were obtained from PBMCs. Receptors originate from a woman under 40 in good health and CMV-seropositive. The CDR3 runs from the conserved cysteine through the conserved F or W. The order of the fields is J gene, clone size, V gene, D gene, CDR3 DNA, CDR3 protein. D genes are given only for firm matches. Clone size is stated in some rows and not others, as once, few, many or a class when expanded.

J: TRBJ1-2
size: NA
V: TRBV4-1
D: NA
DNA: TGCGCCAGCAGCCACCCCGGGGGGCAATGGGGCTATGGCTACACCTTC
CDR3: CASSHPGGQWGYGYTF

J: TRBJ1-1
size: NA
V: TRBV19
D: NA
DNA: TGTGCCAGTAGTACGTATGTGAGAACTGAAGCTTTCTTT
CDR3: CASSTYVRTEAFF

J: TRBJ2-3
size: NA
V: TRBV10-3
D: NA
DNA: TGTGCCATCGCCTCTCGGGGAGATACGCAGTATTTT
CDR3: CAIASRGDTQYF

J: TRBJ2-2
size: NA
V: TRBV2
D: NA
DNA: TGTGCCAGCAAAGAGATGGAAGGGGGAACCGGGGAGCTGTTTTTT
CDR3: CASKEMEGGTGELFF

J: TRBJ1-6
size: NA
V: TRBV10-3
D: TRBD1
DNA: TGTGCCATCAGTGATGAGGGGACAGGTGGGTCACCCCTCCACTTT
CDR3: CAISDEGTGGSPLHF

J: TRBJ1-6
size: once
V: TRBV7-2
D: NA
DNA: TGTGCCAGCAGCTTAGATCCCTGGAGGGAATCACCCCTCCACTTT
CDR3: CASSLDPWRESPLHF

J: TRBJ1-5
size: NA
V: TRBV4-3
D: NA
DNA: TGCGCCAGCAGCCAAGACGGGGGTGGCAATCAGCCCCAGCATTTT
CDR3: CASSQDGGGNQPQHF

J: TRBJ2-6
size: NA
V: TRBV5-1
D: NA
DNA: TGCGCCAGCAGCACCCCCGCGGGGGCCCGTAGCTCTGGGGCCAACGTCCTGACTTTC
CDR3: CASSTPAGARSSGANVLTF

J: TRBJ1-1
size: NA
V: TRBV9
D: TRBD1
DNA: TGTGCCAGCAGCGTAGCTCGGACAGGCACTGAAGCTTTCTTT
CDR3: CASSVARTGTEAFF

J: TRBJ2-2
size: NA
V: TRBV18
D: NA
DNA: TGTGCCAGCTCACCAAGAAGGGGTCGTACCGGGGAGCTGTTTTTT
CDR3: CASSPRRGRTGELFF

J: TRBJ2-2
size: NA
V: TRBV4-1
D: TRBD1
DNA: TGCGCCAGCAGCCCCCTACCGGGACAGGGGGACACCGGGGAGCTGTTTTTT
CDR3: CASSPLPGQGDTGELFF

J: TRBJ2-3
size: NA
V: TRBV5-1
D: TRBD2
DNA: TGCGCCAGCAGCTTGAATCGGGGGGGTGGAGATACGCAGTATTTT
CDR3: CASSLNRGGGDTQYF

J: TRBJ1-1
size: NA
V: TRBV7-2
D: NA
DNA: TGTGCCAGCAGCTTATCCTCGAACACTGAAGCTTTCTTT
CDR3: CASSLSSNTEAFF

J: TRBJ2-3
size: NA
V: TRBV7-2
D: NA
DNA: TGTGCCAGCAGCTTAGCGGGGGGGGCTGGCACAGATACGCAGTATTTT
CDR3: CASSLAGGAGTDTQYF

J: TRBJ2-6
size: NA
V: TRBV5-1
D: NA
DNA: TGCGCCAGCAGCTTCCGCTCTGGGGCCAACGTCCTGACTTTC
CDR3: CASSFRSGANVLTF

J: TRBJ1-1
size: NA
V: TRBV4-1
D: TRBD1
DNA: TGCGCCAGCAGCCACCTTCCGACAGGGAGGACTGAAGCTTTCTTT
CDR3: CASSHLPTGRTEAFF

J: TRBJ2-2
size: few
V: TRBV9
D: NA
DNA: TGTGCCAGCAGCGTAGAAGGGCAGGGGACCGGGGAGCTGTTTTTT
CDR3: CASSVEGQGTGELFF

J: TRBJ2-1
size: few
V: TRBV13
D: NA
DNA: TGTGCCAGCAGCTTACACGGTTACAATGAGCAGTTCTTC
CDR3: CASSLHGYNEQFF

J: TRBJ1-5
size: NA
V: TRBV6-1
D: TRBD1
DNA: TGTGCCAGCAGTGAGACCGGACAGGGAAAGGGGCCCCAGCATTTT
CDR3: CASSETGQGKGPQHF

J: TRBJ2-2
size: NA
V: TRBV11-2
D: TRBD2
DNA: TGTGCCAGCAGCGCACAGCGGGGGGGCACCGGGGAGCTGTTTTTT
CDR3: CASSAQRGGTGELFF

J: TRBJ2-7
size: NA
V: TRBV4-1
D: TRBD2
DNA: TGCGCCAGCAGCCAAGGGGAGGGGCAGTTGAGCTCCTACGAGCAGTACTTC
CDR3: CASSQGEGQLSSYEQYF

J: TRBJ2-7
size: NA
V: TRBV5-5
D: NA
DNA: TGTGCCAGCAGCTTCCCCGCTAACTACGAGGAGCAGTACTTC
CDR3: CASSFPANYEEQYF

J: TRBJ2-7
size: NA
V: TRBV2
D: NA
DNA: TGTGCCAGCAGTTTGGAGGTAGCTTCCTACGAGCAGTACTTC
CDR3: CASSLEVASYEQYF

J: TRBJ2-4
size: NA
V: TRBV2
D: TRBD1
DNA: TGTGCCAGCAGTTTACAGGGGTACACGAACATTCAGTACTTC
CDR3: CASSLQGYTNIQYF

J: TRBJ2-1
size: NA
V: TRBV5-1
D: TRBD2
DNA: TGCGCCAGCAGCCGACGCACACTCTCCCCCCAACTAGCGGGAATGGATGAGCAGTTCTTC
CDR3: CASSRRTLSPQLAGMDEQFF

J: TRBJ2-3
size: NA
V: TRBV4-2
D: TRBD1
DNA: TGTGCCAGCAGCCAAGAGACAGGGATGGATACGCAGTATTTT
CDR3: CASSQETGMDTQYF

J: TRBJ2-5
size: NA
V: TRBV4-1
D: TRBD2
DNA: TGCGCCAGCAGCCAAGATTGGGCAGCGGGGTATGAAGAGACCCAGTACTTC
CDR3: CASSQDWAAGYEETQYF

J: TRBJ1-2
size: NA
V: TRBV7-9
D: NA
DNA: TGTGCCAGCAGCTTAAATTTGGCCTATGGCTACACCTTC
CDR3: CASSLNLAYGYTF

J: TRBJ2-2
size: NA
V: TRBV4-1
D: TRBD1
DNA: TGCGCCAGCAGCCAACCAGCCTGGGACAGGGCTCTTGCGAACACCGGGGAGCTGTTTTTT
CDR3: CASSQPAWDRALANTGELFF

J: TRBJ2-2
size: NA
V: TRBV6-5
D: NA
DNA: TGTGCCAGCAGTTACCCCGGAGGGTATTTCACCGGGGAGCTGTTTTTT
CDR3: CASSYPGGYFTGELFF

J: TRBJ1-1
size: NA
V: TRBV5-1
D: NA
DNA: TGCGCCAGCAGCTTTACCCCCGGTGGAGCCGCCTCTGAAGCTTTCTTT
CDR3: CASSFTPGGAASEAFF

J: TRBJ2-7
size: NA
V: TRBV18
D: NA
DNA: TGTGCCAGCTCACTCGGACGGGATTCTTACGAGCAGTACTTC
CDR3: CASSLGRDSYEQYF

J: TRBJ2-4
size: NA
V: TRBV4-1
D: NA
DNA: TGCGCCACCGAGGGCCTGGCCAAAAACATTCAGTACTTC
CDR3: CATEGLAKNIQYF

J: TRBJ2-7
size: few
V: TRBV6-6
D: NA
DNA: TGTGCCAGCAGTGGGACTCTCGGCTCCTACGAGCAGTACTTC
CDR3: CASSGTLGSYEQYF

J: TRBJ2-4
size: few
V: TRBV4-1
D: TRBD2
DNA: TGCGCCAGCAGCCAGTCCGGGGGTGGTACTAGCGGGACCTTAGCCAAAAACATTCAGTACTTC
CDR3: CASSQSGGGTSGTLAKNIQYF

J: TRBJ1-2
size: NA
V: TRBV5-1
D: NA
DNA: TGCGCCAGCAGCTTGGGGACAACTAACTATGGCTACACCTTC
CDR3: CASSLGTTNYGYTF

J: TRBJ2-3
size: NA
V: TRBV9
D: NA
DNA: TGTGCCAGCAGCGTAGATCGGGAGACCACAGATACGCAGTATTTT
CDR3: CASSVDRETTDTQYF

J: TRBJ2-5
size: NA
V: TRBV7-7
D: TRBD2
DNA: TGTGCCAGCAGCTTAGAAGCGGGAGTGGGAGAGACCCAGTACTTC
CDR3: CASSLEAGVGETQYF

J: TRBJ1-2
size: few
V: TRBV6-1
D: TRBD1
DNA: TGTGCCAGCAGCCTGACAGGGGGGGATGGCTACACCTTC
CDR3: CASSLTGGDGYTF

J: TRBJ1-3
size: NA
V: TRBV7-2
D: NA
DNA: TGTGCCAGCAGCCCACTGCAGGACTTTGGAAACACCATATATTTT
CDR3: CASSPLQDFGNTIYF

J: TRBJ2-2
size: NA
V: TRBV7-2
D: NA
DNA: TGTGCCAGCAGCCTTCTAGGCCCTGCAAGGACTAACACCGGGGAGCTGTTTTTT
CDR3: CASSLLGPARTNTGELFF

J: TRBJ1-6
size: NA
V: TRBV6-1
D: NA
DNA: TGTGCCAGCAGTTCGCGGACGGGGAATTCACCCCTCCACTTT
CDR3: CASSSRTGNSPLHF

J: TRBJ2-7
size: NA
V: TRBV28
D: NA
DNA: TGTGCCAGCAGCCCAAGCGGAGGCTCCTACGAGCAGTACTTC
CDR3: CASSPSGGSYEQYF

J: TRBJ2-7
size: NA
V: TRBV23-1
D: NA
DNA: TGCGCCAGCAGTCAACGCAGGGTTAGCCAAGACTCCATCCTTCGGTACGAGCAGTACTTC
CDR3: CASSQRRVSQDSILRYEQYF

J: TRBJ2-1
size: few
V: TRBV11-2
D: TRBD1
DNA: TGTGCCAGCAGCCAGATCGCGGGCCCCGGGACAGGGGCCCGTGAGCAGTTCTTC
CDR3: CASSQIAGPGTGAREQFF

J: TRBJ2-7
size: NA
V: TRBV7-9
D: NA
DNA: TGTGCCAGCAGCTTAGATATTGCGATCCACGAGCAGTACTTC
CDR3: CASSLDIAIHEQYF

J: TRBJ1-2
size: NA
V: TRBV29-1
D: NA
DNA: TGCAGCGTCGGGATCCTTGATAACTATGGCTACACCTTC
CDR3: CSVGILDNYGYTF

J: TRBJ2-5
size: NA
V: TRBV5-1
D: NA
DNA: TGCGCCAGCAGCTTCCGAACCGCGTACCAAGAGACCCAGTACTTC
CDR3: CASSFRTAYQETQYF

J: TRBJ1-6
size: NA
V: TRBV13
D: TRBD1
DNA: TGTGCCAGCAGCCTGGAGGCAGGGGGCTCATATAATTCACCCCTCCACTTT
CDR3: CASSLEAGGSYNSPLHF

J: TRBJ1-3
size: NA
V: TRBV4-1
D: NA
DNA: TGCGCCAGCAGCCCGGGACATAGTAGCACCATATATTTT
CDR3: CASSPGHSSTIYF

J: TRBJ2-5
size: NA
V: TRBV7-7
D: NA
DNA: TGTGCCAGCAGCGGCGGATACAAAGAGACCCAGTACTTC
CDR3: CASSGGYKETQYF

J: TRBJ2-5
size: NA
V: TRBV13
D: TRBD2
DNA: TGTGCCAGCAGCTTAGTCAAGCGGGGGGGAGAGACCCAGTACTTC
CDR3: CASSLVKRGGETQYF

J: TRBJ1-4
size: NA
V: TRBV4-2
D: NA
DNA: TGTGCCAGCAGCCGGGCTCAAAGCAGGTTTGAAAAACTGTTTTTT
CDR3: CASSRAQSRFEKLFF

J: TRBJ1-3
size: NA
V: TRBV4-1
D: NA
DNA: TGCGCCAGCAGCCAAGCGCGGGGGCGAGGAAACACCATATATTTT
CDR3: CASSQARGRGNTIYF

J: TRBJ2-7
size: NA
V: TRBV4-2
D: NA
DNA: TGTGCCAGCAGCCAAGAGAGGCACCTCTACGAGCAGTACTTC
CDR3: CASSQERHLYEQYF

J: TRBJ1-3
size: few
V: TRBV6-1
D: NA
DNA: TGTGCCAGCAGTGACGCGACACTCTCTGGAAACACCATATATTTT
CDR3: CASSDATLSGNTIYF

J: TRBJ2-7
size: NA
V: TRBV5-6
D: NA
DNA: TGTGCCAGCAGCTTTCGTGATAGCGTAACCTACGAGCAGTACTTC
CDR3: CASSFRDSVTYEQYF